This T cell receptor (beta chain) was recorded in a study of shared clonotypes between healthy human individuals. Study-wide results and caveats: The sharing of 4.5% to 5% of naive CD4 clonotypes was seen across several donors. Clonotype sharing levels among donors were expected to vary with sequencing depth. The four-donor shared clonotypes exceeded non-shared clonotypes in generation probability, with non-shared ones scoring lower.

The study separated CD4+ cells into CD45RA+ naive and CD45RA-negative memory subsets. TCRdb's table, derived via immunoSEQ multiplex PCR, lists solely in-frame clones and lacks some. The table records roughly 2 million clones, roughly 95% of them present only once. This clone was counted between two and nine times. Its antigen remains unknown. The CDR3 is made up of 13 amino acids. The V gene's germline CDR1 is SEHNR and CDR2 FQNEAQ (reference sequence). Trimming cost V 5 bases and J 6 bases, with 13 bases left between them. The TCR sequence derives from a man younger than 35 in good health. This rearrangement joins TRBV7-9 to TRBJ1-2, with D tentatively TRBD1 (6 bases). Sequences were obtained from naive CD4+ T cells sorted from blood. Sample subset: CD45RA+ positively selected. CDR3 in DNA: TGTGCCAGCAGCGCCCGGGACACCGATGGCTACACCTTC. It codes for CASSARDTDGYTF.